This T cell receptor beta chain emerged from a study of T cell clones after liver transplantation. At the level of the study: Samples came from ITN030ST, which attempted immunosuppression withdrawal within 2 years of liver transplantation. Pre-transplant mixed lymphocyte reactions yielded third-party-reactive TCRbeta sequences as comparators for graft-donor-reactive sequences. Three of eight recipients were HCV-positive; others had non-autoimmune, non-viral indications. Blood was drawn pre-transplant, before withdrawal, and after full or failed withdrawal.

TCRdb's table, derived via immunoSEQ multiplex PCR, lists solely in-frame clones and lacks some. The sample holds roughly 53,000 clones, 60% to 80% seen once. The V end was cut by 7 bases, the J end by 3 bases, with 16 bases between. Germline loops: CDR1 SEHNR, CDR2 FQNEAQ (reference sequence). This CDR3 is built from 14 residues. The specimen was CD4+ T cells from blood, collected at the 22-month timepoint. The clonotype was recovered from a human patient who received a liver transplant. The T cells may come from the graft donor. The chain links TRBV7-9 to TRBJ2-7; D assignment may be TRBD1 or TRBD2 (5 bases each). CDR3 DNA sequence: TGTGCCAGCACTGTTGGGGACGGACGCTACGAGCAGTACTTC. The encoded protein is CASTVGDGRYEQYF.